This T cell receptor beta chain derives from a study of Siglec-9 on CD8 T cells in melanoma. Study results and caveats: An effector memory CD8+ subset marked by Siglec-9 reportedly appeared to gather in melanoma.

The CDR3 is 16 amino acids. Germline V CDR1 and CDR2: SQVTM, ANQGSEA. V shed 7 bases and J 7 bases; nucleotides not matched to a gene: 17. Of note for this clone: The antigen is not known.

Some clones are missing from TCRdb's copy, which holds only in-frame ones; the method was immunoSEQ multiplex PCR. The data show about 30,000 clones, roughly 78% seen once. Material for sequencing was Siglec-9- CD8+ T cells sorted from blood. This receptor was taken from a human donor in good health. This chain connects TRBV29-1 to TRBJ2-1; TRBD2 aligns across 9 bases. The CDR3, as DNA: TGCAGCGCCAATCGACTGGGCGGGGGGGCGAGTAATGAGCAGTTCTTC. This codes for CSANRLGGGASNEQFF.